This T cell receptor (beta chain) is from a study of technical replicates of blood from several donors. Profiled with immunoSEQ multiplex PCR; TCRdb holds only in-frame clones, not every one. The top ten clones hold about 0.35% of a sample with about 100,000 clones, 95% of them seen once. The receptor was derived from a human donor in good health. The sample comprised T cells isolated from PBMCs.

The CDR3 DNA sequence: TGTGCCAGCAGCTCGAGCGGGCGCTACTATGGCTACACCTTC. Its protein is CASSSSGRYYGYTF. The chain couples TRBV6-1 to TRBJ1-2, with D uncertain. Germline V lookup: CDR1 MNHNS, CDR2 SASEGT. The CDR3 has 14 residues. V lost 6 bases to trimming and J lost 3 bases, with 14 bases between them.